This T cell receptor beta chain is drawn from a study of early T cells in non-severe SARS-CoV-2 infection. Turning to the study itself: Unsorted whole blood bulk RNA was sequenced, with unpaired chains. General study results and limits: The VDJdb matching leaned toward anti-spike CD8 responses and overlooked private and CD4 specificities.

This clonotype appeared many times. Its antigen is still unknown. The TCR library protocol was used to attach unique molecular identifiers. These identifiers were attached to individual cDNA molecules. TCRdb called the 5' RACE reads again in MiXCR, with one record for every CDR3 protein. The sample includes 45,000 to 55,000 distinct CDR3 sequences, roughly 12% seen only once; the top ten take roughly 10%. Sequencing used whole blood. This TCR derives from an adult who was a healthcare worker with PCR-confirmed SARS-CoV-2 infection or an uninfected control (not recorded which).

As DNA, the CDR3 is TGTGCCAGCAGCTTAGAACAGGCGAGCTCCTACGAGCAGTACTTC. Translation gives CASSLEQASSYEQYF. The chain employs TRBV7-6 and TRBJ2-7; TRBD1 is a possible D gene (5 bases). The CDR3 runs to 15 residues. Trimming left V 1 base short and J 0 bases short, with 10 bases between. CDR1 and CDR2 (germline): SGHVS, FNYEAQ.